The text below deals with one T cell receptor (beta chain). It has no known antigen specificity. There are no base qualities to consult, and no much larger clone falls within one base. The collaborating institutions used their own protocols to collect whole blood in K2EDTA tubes. For TCRbeta analysis, collaborator samples were shipped as frozen whole blood, as isolated PBMCs, or as DNA extracted from either sample type. The CDR3 numbers 18 residues from cysteine through phenylalanine. Only the CDR3 DNA stays, 54 bases, in frame from base 1. Compared with germline, V lacks 0 bases and J lacks 0 bases; bases without a gene match: 10. According to the germline V gene, CDR1 reads SGDLS and CDR2 reads YYNGEE. TCRbeta CDR3 regions were amplified from genomic DNA by means of the immunoSEQ Assay, a bias-controlled multiplex PCR. Under the source paper's analysis protocol: Nucleated cell counts per sample were estimated from amplification of reference gene primers within the assay. Sequence reads were collapsed and filtered to measure the absolute abundance of every unique TCRbeta CDR3 rearrangement. Productive Simpson clonality was computed per sample as the square root of Simpson's diversity index over productive rearrangements. TCRdb mirrors the immuneACCESS table, restricted to in-frame sequences. Some clones are absent from its copies; in checked studies, under half trace to an unresolved V gene, and the reason for the others is unknown. V, J and clone size reflect that table, while D and trimming were determined from the DNA. The sample table holds around 170,000 clones, of which about 85% were seen once. Together, the top ten hold under 3.5% of the sample.

The data were obtained in a study of blood T cell repertoires in COVID-19 (dated by TCRdb to 2018 to 2020). Study-wide context: Samples from collaborators originated in the United States, Italy and Spain and spanned both the acute and convalescent phases of COVID-19. The prospective study material was composed of cDNA or gDNA derived from T cells, B-cell-depleted T cells, or PBMCs. Subjects who had been exposed to COVID-19, were actively infected with it, or had recovered from it provided the deeply sampled blood TCRbeta repertoires that made up the dataset. The repertoires were made available in a free public database intended to serve as a resource for research on the immune response to SARS-CoV-2. Samples were obtained from the ongoing ImmuneRACE study (first 160 participants) and from 1,000 to 1,500 subjects provided by 6 global collaborators. A de-identified subject ID, COVID-19 status, age in years and sex were almost always included in the sample metadata. Where HLA class I and class II types were available, the types were taken from metadata supplied by the sample provider, not from assay-based typing.

The study at large found these results: How much clinical and demographic metadata was included differed by source and by participant, and the metadata was provided uncurated.

The V gene is TRBV9 and the J gene is TRBJ2-7; 9 nucleotides in the junction match TRBD2. The specimen was peripheral blood. The receptor comes from a woman under 40 with active or convalescent COVID-19. The CDR3 region: CASSVGTSDGFTSYEQYF. The nucleotide sequence is given as TGTGCCAGCAGCGTAGGGACTAGCGACGGTTTTACCTCCTACGAGCAGTACTTC.